Reported below is one TCR beta chain. In this sample, this clone turned up a few times. Its antigen specificity is not known. No clone much larger than this one lies a single base away; base qualities are absent. This sample was included in a study of technical replicates of blood from a few donors (dated by TCRdb to about 2017). Library method: the immunoSEQ multiplex PCR assay. TCRdb took this table from immuneACCESS and kept in-frame rearrangements with V and J called. Such tables lack part of the clones; where checked against another copy, unresolved V genes explain under half of the gap, and the rest is unexplained. This sample comprises about 88,000 clones, 92% of them detected only once. Under 0.3% of the sample comes from the top ten. V is pruned by 4 bases and J by 2 bases, leaving 5 bases of the junction without a gene match. CDR1 and CDR2 are read off the germline V gene as SGHVS and FQNEAQ. Inclusive of the bounding cysteine and phenylalanine, the CDR3 is 16 residues long. Solely the CDR3 DNA is kept, with 48 bases framed from the first base.

The V gene is TRBV7-8 and the J gene is TRBJ1-3; 10 central bases correspond to TRBD1. The receptor was isolated from a human donor in good health. The specimen was T cells isolated from PBMCs. The DNA reads as follows: TGTGCCAGCAGCTCGGACAGGGGGAGTACTGGAAACACCATATATTTT. This yields the protein CASSSDRGSTGNTIYF.